The rows below give T cell receptor beta chains drawn from one sample of a study of blood T cell repertoires in COVID-19. The method was immunoSEQ multiplex PCR; TCRdb's version includes in-frame clones alone and lacks a portion of them. The profile shows fewer than 250,000 clones, around 85% of them singletons. Sequences were obtained from peripheral blood. These receptors all come from a woman aged 50 to 60 with acute or convalescent COVID-19. CDR3s include the opening cysteine and the closing phenylalanine or tryptophan. A D gene is named only where the DNA matches it firmly. The size field is filled for only some rows; it gives once, few, many or a size class.

>TRBJ2-2|TRBD2|few|TRBV11-3
CASSLGLAGAMTNTGELFF
TGTGCCAGCAGCTTGGGGCTAGCGGGGGCTATGACGAACACCGGGGAGCTGTTTTTT
>TRBJ2-1|-|-|TRBV18
CASSPGINEQFF
TGTGCCAGCTCACCGGGCATAAATGAGCAGTTCTTC
>TRBJ2-7|TRBD1|-|TRBV24-1
CATSDGQGSGYEQYF
TGTGCCACCAGTGATGGACAGGGGAGCGGGTACGAGCAGTACTTC
>TRBJ2-2|-|-|TRBV9
CASSVIASSSTGELFF
TGTGCCAGCAGCGTAATCGCCAGTTCCAGCACCGGGGAGCTGTTTTTT
>TRBJ2-7|TRBD2|-|TRBV6-2/TRBV6-3
CASSYSWTRGGEQYF
TGTGCCAGCAGTTACTCGTGGACTAGAGGTGGCGAGCAGTACTTC
>TRBJ1-2|-|-|TRBV25-1
CASSGRGALGYTF
TGTGCCAGCAGTGGTCGGGGGGCGCTTGGCTACACCTTC
>TRBJ2-4|TRBD1|once|TRBV6-1
CASSDSLMTGEDKNIQYF
TGTGCCAGCAGTGATTCCCTAATGACAGGGGAGGACAAAAACATTCAGTACTTC
>TRBJ2-7|TRBD2|-|TRBV6-6
CASSFERGSEQYF
TGTGCCAGCAGTTTCGAGCGGGGGAGCGAGCAGTACTTC
>TRBJ1-1|-|-|TRBV6-1
CASSEAGARTEAFF
TGTGCCAGCAGTGAGGCGGGTGCGAGAACTGAAGCTTTCTTT
>TRBJ1-1|TRBD1|many|TRBV10-2
CASSVTGGTEAFF
TGCGCCAGCAGTGTAACAGGGGGCACTGAAGCTTTCTTT
>TRBJ2-4|-|-|TRBV18
CASSPLLSKNIQYF
TGTGCCAGCTCACCATTACTATCCAAAAACATTCAGTACTTC
>TRBJ2-1|-|-|TRBV3-1/TRBV3-2
CASSQGTGTGQFF
TGTGCCAGCAGCCAAGGTACTGGGACTGGGCAGTTCTTC
>TRBJ2-7|-|-|TRBV28
CASSLHGPTGEQYF
TGTGCCAGCAGTTTACACGGTCCCACTGGCGAGCAGTACTTC
>TRBJ2-3|-|-|TRBV5-1
CASSLISSTDTQYF
TGCGCCAGCAGCTTGATCTCTAGCACAGATACGCAGTATTTT
>TRBJ1-2|-|-|TRBV19
CASSIPRQGNQGYTF
TGTGCCAGTAGTATCCCACGGCAGGGGAATCAAGGCTACACCTTC
>TRBJ2-1|TRBD2|-|TRBV29-1
CSVDGAGAYDEQFF
TGCAGCGTTGACGGAGCGGGAGCGTACGATGAGCAGTTCTTC
>TRBJ1-5|-|few|TRBV19
CASSIPLQPQHF
TGTGCCAGTAGTATTCCCCTTCAGCCCCAGCATTTT
>TRBJ2-7|TRBD2|-|TRBV10-2
CASTKAGAAYEQYF
TGCGCCAGCACCAAAGCGGGGGCCGCATACGAGCAGTACTTC
>TRBJ2-2|-|-|TRBV11-2
CASSFTNTGELFF
TGTGCCAGCAGCTTCACGAACACCGGGGAGCTGTTTTTT
>TRBJ2-3|TRBD2|-|TRBV5-1
CASSFSGGAIDTQYF
TGCGCCAGCAGCTTTAGCGGGGGGGCGATAGATACGCAGTATTTT
>TRBJ2-7|-|once|TRBV5-4
CASSLPGISYEQYF
TGTGCCAGCAGCTTACCAGGGATTAGCTACGAGCAGTACTTC
>TRBJ2-4|TRBD1|-|TRBV7-8
CASSLAGRTGKNIQYF
TGTGCCAGCAGCTTAGCGGGGAGGACAGGGAAAAACATTCAGTACTTC
>TRBJ2-3|-|-|TRBV18
CASSLLTVTSTDTQYF
TGTGCCAGCTCACTTTTGACAGTCACTAGCACAGATACGCAGTATTTT
>TRBJ2-7|TRBD2|-|TRBV11-2
CASSYLTSGINYEQYF
TGTGCCAGCAGCTACCTGACTAGCGGGATTAACTACGAGCAGTACTTC
>TRBJ2-1|-|-|TRBV7-2
CASSQDSRSYNEQFF
TGTGCCAGCAGCCAAGACAGTCGCTCCTACAATGAGCAGTTCTTC
>TRBJ2-1|-|-|TRBV28
CASSLSLAAGSYNEQFF
TGTGCCAGCAGTTTATCCCTAGCCGCGGGCTCCTACAATGAGCAGTTCTTC
>TRBJ1-2|TRBD1|once|TRBV2
CASRRTGNNYGYTF
TGTGCCAGCAGGCGGACAGGAAATAACTATGGCTACACCTTC